This TCR beta chain was identified in a study of patients and donors after allogeneic stem cell transplantation. The V gene lost 1 base and the J gene lost 0 bases, with 11 bases spanning the gap. Per germline, CDR1 SGHKS and CDR2 YYEKEE (reference sequence). The CDR3 is 16 residues long. TCRdb fed the RT-PCR reads into MiXCR, producing one record per CDR3 protein. This sample yields approximately 140,000 distinct CDR3 sequences, of which roughly 35% are seen a single time; about 50% belongs to the top ten. The chain joins TRBV5-5 to TRBJ1-3; D not resolved. This TCR derives from a human donor who was either an allogeneic HSCT recipient or a stem cell or donor lymphocyte infusion donor (not recorded which). It is not recorded whose cells these are; they may come from a transplant donor. The specimen was blood, either unsorted or a sorted T cell fraction (not recorded which). The CDR3 DNA reads as TGTGCCAGCAGCTTGAGGGTTGGCTTCTCTGGAAACACCATATATTTT. This sequence encodes CASSLRVGFSGNTIYF.